The following is a TCR beta chain sequence with its context. The J segment lost 4 bases and the V segment lost 7 bases, leaving 8 bases of the junction unmatched. The CDR3 extends over 14 amino acids. Germline assignment: CDR1 MDHEN and CDR2 SYDVKM. This record belongs to a study of circulating and synovial CD4+ cells in juvenile arthritis. Here immunoSEQ multiplex PCR was the method, and the copy in TCRdb shows in-frame clones only, minus some. The repertoire consists of around 30,000 clones, with about 95% occurring once and the leading ten covering roughly 0.74%. The chain links TRBV28 to TRBJ2-7; 9 positions agree with TRBD1. This TCR was sampled from a human donor with juvenile idiopathic arthritis. Sequencing used CD4+ T cells from blood. The DNA of the CDR3 is TGTGCCAGCACTCCGGGACAGGGATCTTACGAGCAGTACTTC. Translated: CASTPGQGSYEQYF.